This TCR beta chain came from a study of molecular identifiers for immune sequencing clone quantification. Study-wide results and caveats: Jurkat TCR RNA spiked in from one cell (amid about a million naive cells) was reportedly detectable.

Previously reported methods and listed TCR primers produced the bulk TCR libraries. TCRdb redid the calling of the PCR reads with MiXCR, one entry per CDR3 protein. The data hold over 600,000 distinct CDR3 sequences, with just under 20% observed a single time. The V gene's germline CDR1 is SGHRS and CDR2 YFSETQ. The CDR3 is 13 amino acids. Trimming removed 2 bases from V and 6 bases from J; junction bases left unmatched: 3. This clonotype appeared a few times. What it binds is not known. The material sequenced was naive CD8+ T cells from blood, with Jurkat cell RNA spiked in. Described subset: FACS-sorted CD8+CD4-CCR7+CD45RA+ naive T cells. This clonotype was obtained from a human donor in good health. Some libraries in this study had Jurkat cell RNA spiked in. The V call is TRBV5-1, the J call TRBJ1-2, with 8 bases that match TRBD1. This chain's CDR3 is CASSFAGGDGYTF. DNA for the CDR3: TGCGCCAGCAGCTTCGCAGGGGGCGATGGCTACACCTTC.